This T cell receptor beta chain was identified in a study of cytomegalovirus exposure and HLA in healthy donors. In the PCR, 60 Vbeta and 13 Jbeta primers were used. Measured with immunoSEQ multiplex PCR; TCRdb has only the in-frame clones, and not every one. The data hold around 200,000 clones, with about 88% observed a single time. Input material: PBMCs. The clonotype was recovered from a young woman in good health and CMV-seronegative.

CDR3 protein: CASNRAPGTGELFF. CDR3 nucleotide sequence: TGTGCCAGTAACAGGGCGCCGGGCACCGGGGAGCTGTTTTTT. The chain recombines TRBV19 with TRBJ2-2, with D tentatively TRBD1 (6 bases). Looked up from germline, CDR1 is LNHDA and CDR2 is SQIVND (reference sequence). This CDR3 spans 14 amino acids. Trimming removed 7 bases from V and 4 bases from J, with 13 bases in between.